The T cell receptor (beta chain) described here comes from a study of circulating and synovial CD4+ cells in juvenile arthritis. The CDR3 totals 12 residues. The V gene's germline CDR1 is SEHNR and CDR2 FQNEAQ (reference sequence). This clone has a single count. TCRdb keeps only in-frame clones here, not all; method: immunoSEQ multiplex PCR. The table shows approximately 16,000 clones, with about 93% occurring only once. The sample comprised CD4+ T cells from blood. V is TRBV7-9 and J is TRBJ1-2, with D unclear. The source of this sequence is a human donor with juvenile idiopathic arthritis. The CDR3 spells CASTSSPNGYTF. In nucleotides, the CDR3 is TGTGCTTCCACCTCCTCGCCTAATGGCTACACCTTC.